Below are 3 T cell receptor beta chains sequenced from a single sample in a study of glioma-infiltrating T cells. The iRepertoire nested amplicon-rescue multiplex PCR amplified TCR alpha and beta CDR3s from RNA. TCRdb re-called the multiplex PCR reads with MiXCR, one entry per CDR3 protein. The table shows about 410,000 distinct CDR3 sequences, with approximately 42% occurring only once. Sequences were obtained from glioma tissue, nonneoplastic brain tissue, or PBMCs (not recorded which). All receptors derive from a human donor with low-grade glioma or glioblastoma, undergoing nonglioma brain surgery, or in good health (not recorded which).

The genes are TRBV7-9 and TRBJ2-7, with D possibly being TRBD1 (6 bases). In germline, CDR1 is SEHNR, CDR2 FQNEAQ (reference sequence). CDR3 size: 14 residues. Trimming stripped 2 bases from V and 5 bases from J, with 13 bases between. CDR3 loop: CASSLMGAEDEQYF. DNA of the CDR3: TGTGCCAGCAGCTTAATGGGGGCAGAAGACGAGCAGTACTTC. Together with reference TRBV7-9 and TRBJ2-7, the CDR3 gives the full variable domain: DTGVSQNPRHKITKRGQNVTFRCDPISEHNRLYWYRQTLGQGPEFLTYFQNEAQLEKSRLLSDRFSAERPKGSFSTLEIQRTEQGDSAMYLCASSLMGAEDEQYFGPGTRLTVT.

Details on this clonotype: Its ends do not fully match the called genes, so a read error is possible. The V call is TRBV7-3, the J call TRBJ2-7; tentative D call: TRBD1 (6 bases). Germline V gene lookup returns CDR1 SGHTA and CDR2 FQGTGA. The CDR3 totals 13 residues. DNA for the CDR3: TGTGCCAGCAGCTTACTCCAGGGGTACGAGCAGAACTTC. Protein: CASSLLQGYEQNF.

In regard to this clonotype: Sequence at one end of the junction differs from germline and may be a read error. The chain has TRBV27 and TRBJ1-5, with no clear D. The CDR3 consists of 15 residues. Germline loops: CDR1 MNHEY, CDR2 SMNVEV (reference sequence). This CDR3 reads CASSPTTDSNQPQRF. CDR3 DNA: TGTGCCAGCAGTCCAACAACGGATAGCAATCAGCCCCAGCGTTTT.